Listed here are 14 T cell receptor beta chains from one sample, sequenced in a study of blood T cell repertoires in COVID-19. Repertoires were generated with immunoSEQ multiplex PCR, while TCRdb's copy carries only in-frame clones and drops some. Counted here are roughly 170,000 clones, approximately 84% occurring once; the ten biggest clones make up around 7%. The material sequenced was peripheral blood. These receptors were collected from a human donor in a cohort sampled during active COVID-19.

The chain recombines TRBV4-1 with TRBJ2-7; no reliable D call. This CDR3 has 13 residues. Germline V gives CDR1 MGHRA, CDR2 YSYEKL. Trimming removed 1 base from V and 3 bases from J, with 7 bases in between. In DNA, the CDR3 is TGCGCCAGCAGCCAAGGCGGAGTCTACGAGCAGTACTTC. Amino acid sequence: CASSQGGVYEQYF.

The J gene is TRBJ2-7, the V gene TRBV19; weak D call: TRBD1 (6 bases). This CDR3 contains 15 residues. Germline V gives CDR1 LNHDA, CDR2 SQIVND (reference sequence). V gave up 3 bases and J gave up 2 bases, with 14 bases separating them. The CDR3 region has the DNA TGTGCCAGTAGTATCGGGCAGGGGTCGACCTACGAGCAGTACTTC. It translates to CASSIGQGSTYEQYF. The full variable domain, in which reference TRBV19 and TRBJ2-7 provide the parts outside the CDR3, is DGGITQSPKYLFRKEGQNVTLSCEQNLNHDAMYWYRQDPGQGLRLIYYSQIVNDFQKGDIAEGYSVSREKKESFPLTVTSAQKNPTAFYLCASSIGQGSTYEQYFGPGTRLTVT.

This clone has a single count. The rearrangement joins TRBV2 to TRBJ2-2, with TRBD1 identical over 8 bases. Per the germline V gene, CDR1 is SNHLY and CDR2 is FYNNEI. Losses at the gene ends were 0 bases for V and 0 bases for J; bases not matched to a gene: 6. This CDR3 region has 18 residues. CDR3 coding DNA: TGTGCCAGCAGTGAAGCGCTTCGGACAGGGCCGAACACCGGGGAGCTGTTTTTT. Residues: CASSEALRTGPNTGELFF.

This chain links TRBV6-6 with TRBJ2-7; TRBD2 might be the D (6 bases). The V end was cut by 0 bases, the J end by 1 base, with 13 bases between. The CDR3 has 16 residues. CDR1 is MNHNY, CDR2 SVGAGI, per germline (reference sequence). The CDR3 loop reads CASSYSSGVNSYEQYF. The CDR3 DNA sequence: TGTGCCAGCAGTTACTCCTCGGGGGTTAATTCCTACGAGCAGTACTTC.

This sequence joins TRBV6-1 and TRBJ1-1; a possible D gene is TRBD1 (6 bases). The CDR3 has 17 residues. From germline, CDR1 is MNHNS and CDR2 SASEGT. V shed 2 bases and J shed 4 bases, with 20 bases lying between them. In DNA form, the CDR3 reads TGTGCCAGCAGTGAAATCCCGTCGGGGGGCGCGGGCACTGAAGCTTTCTTT. It translates to CASSEIPSGGAGTEAFF.

DNA for the CDR3: TGTGCCAGCTCACCAGGACGGGGGGGACCTTTAAGAGAGACCCAGTACTTC. Protein product: CASSPGRGGPLRETQYF. The chain links TRBV18 to TRBJ2-5; TRBD2 agrees at 8 bases. Trimming cost V 2 bases and J 4 bases; bases outside gene matches: 12. The CDR3 extends over 17 amino acids. Germline V CDR1 and CDR2: KGHSH, LQKENI.

This chain links TRBV7-2 with TRBJ2-5, with a possible D match to TRBD2 (7 bases). Germline assignment: CDR1 SGHTA and CDR2 FQGNSA. This CDR3 spans 14 amino acids. V was pared by 1 base and J by 7 bases, with 13 bases between. Here the CDR3 DNA reads TGTGCCAGCAGCTTAGGCCGGGGGGCGGGGACCCAGTACTTC. Translation: CASSLGRGAGTQYF.

The J gene is TRBJ2-1, the V gene TRBV5-1, with D tentatively TRBD2 (7 bases). Germline V CDR1 and CDR2: SGHRS, YFSETQ. CDR3 length: 15 amino acids. Trimming shortened V by 4 bases and J by 3 bases, and 14 bases separated the two germline ends. The CDR3 region has the DNA TGCGCCAGCAGCGCTCGGGGGGCGGACTACAATGAGCAGTTCTTC. Translating gives CASSARGADYNEQFF.

The chain has TRBV5-1 and TRBJ1-1, with TRBD1 as a possible D gene (5 bases). Germline V lookup: CDR1 SGHRS, CDR2 YFSETQ. V lost 3 bases to trimming and J lost 5 bases, with 11 bases between them. The CDR3 is 13 amino acids. The CDR3 here is CASSSGGGTEAFF. The CDR3 bases are TGCGCCAGCAGCTCCGGGGGGGGAACTGAAGCTTTCTTT.

V and J are TRBV27 and TRBJ1-5; no clear D gene. The CDR3 consists of 16 residues. V dropped 1 base and J dropped 3 bases, with 13 bases sitting between them. Germline assignment: CDR1 MNHEY and CDR2 SMNVEV (reference sequence). The CDR3 reads CASSLYRVSPNQPQHF. The CDR3 DNA reads TGTGCCAGCAGTTTATACCGGGTATCTCCCAATCAGCCCCAGCATTTT.

CDR3 in DNA: TGTGCCAGCAGCTTATTGGCGGGGAAAGCGGACACTGAAGCTTTCTTT. Amino acid sequence: CASSLLAGKADTEAFF. This sequence joins TRBV7-6 and TRBJ1-1; D is ambiguous. With 2 bases removed from V and 3 bases from J, the gap between germline ends came to 16 bases. The CDR3 spans 16 residues. The germline CDR1 and CDR2 sequences are SGHVS and FNYEAQ.

The chain couples TRBV5-8 to TRBJ2-7; perhaps TRBD2 as D (5 bases). Trimming pared 2 bases from V and 4 bases from J, leaving 19 bases between. There are 16 residues in the CDR3. CDR1 is SGHTS, CDR2 YDEGEE, per germline. The CDR3 sequence is CASSFGVPRSRYEQYF. CDR3 nucleotides: TGTGCCAGCAGCTTCGGGGTTCCCAGGAGTCGGTACGAGCAGTACTTC.

J is TRBJ1-6 and V is TRBV15, with no clear D. The CDR3 contains 15 residues. The germline CDR1 and CDR2 sequences are LNHNV and YYDKDF (reference sequence). Trimming took 5 bases from V and 4 from J, leaving 12 bases between them. DNA for the CDR3: TGTGCCACCAGCCCCGTATGGCCGTATAATTCACCCCTCCACTTT. Translated, it gives CATSPVWPYNSPLHF. Filled out from reference TRBV15 and TRBJ1-6, the complete variable domain reads DAMVIQNPRYQVTQFGKPVTLSCSQTLNHNVMYWYQQKSSQAPKLLFHYYDKDFNNEADTPDNFQSRRPNTSFCFLDIRSPGLGDTAMYLCATSPVWPYNSPLHFGNGTRLTVT.

V is TRBV5-4 and J is TRBJ1-2; a possible D gene is TRBD1 (5 bases). The CDR3 has 14 residues. V was shortened by 2 bases and J by 7 bases, with 15 bases between the two germline ends. The V gene's germline CDR1 is SGHNT and CDR2 YYREEE (reference sequence). The CDR3 here is CASSLGGGTRGYTF. The CDR3 region has the DNA TGTGCCAGCAGCTTAGGCGGGGGGACCCGTGGCTACACCTTC.